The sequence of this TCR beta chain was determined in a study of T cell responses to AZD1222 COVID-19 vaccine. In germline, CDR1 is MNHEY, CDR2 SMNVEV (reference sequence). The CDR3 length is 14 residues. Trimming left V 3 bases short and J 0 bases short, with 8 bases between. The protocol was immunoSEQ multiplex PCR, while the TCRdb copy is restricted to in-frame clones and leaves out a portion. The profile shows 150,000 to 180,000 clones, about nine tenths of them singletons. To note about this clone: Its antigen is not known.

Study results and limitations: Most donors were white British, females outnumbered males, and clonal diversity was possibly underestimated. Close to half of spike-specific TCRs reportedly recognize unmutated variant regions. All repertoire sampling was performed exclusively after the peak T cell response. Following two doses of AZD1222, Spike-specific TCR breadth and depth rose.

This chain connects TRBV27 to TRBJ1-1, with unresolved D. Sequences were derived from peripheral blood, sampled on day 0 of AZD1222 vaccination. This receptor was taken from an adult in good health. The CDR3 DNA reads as TGTGCCAGCAGTTTGCAAGGGATGAACACTGAAGCTTTCTTT. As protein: CASSLQGMNTEAFF.